The 25 T cell receptor beta chains below come from one sample, sequenced in a study of T cell responses to AZD1222 COVID-19 vaccine. Sequencing used immunoSEQ multiplex PCR; TCRdb keeps in-frame clones, though not all of them. The repertoire holds some 110,000 clones, roughly 88% seen once, with just over 9.5% in the top ten. The material was peripheral blood, obtained on day 0 of AZD1222 vaccination. All receptors come from an adult in good health.

This sequence joins TRBV5-1 and TRBJ2-1, with TRBD1 matching 7 bases. Germline V CDR1 and CDR2: SGHRS, YFSETQ. Trimming at V came to 0 bases and at J to 0 bases, leaving 3 bases not matched to a gene. The CDR3 runs 16 residues. CDR3 in amino acids: CASSLATGISYNEQFF. DNA of the CDR3: TGCGCCAGCAGCTTGGCGACAGGGATCTCCTACAATGAGCAGTTCTTC.

The chain employs TRBV5-1 and TRBJ1-2, with D unresolved. Germline assignment: CDR1 SGHRS and CDR2 YFSETQ. The CDR3 sequence is 16 residues long. V lost 4 bases and J lost 4, with 20 bases in between. The CDR3, as DNA: TGCGCCAGCAGCCCCCTGAGTGGGCGTTTGGGCTATGGCTACACCTTC. Protein sequence: CASSPLSGRLGYGYTF.

This chain joins TRBV18 and TRBJ2-2; D not resolved. Germline CDR1 KGHSH, CDR2 LQKENI. Trimming left V 2 bases short and J 5 bases short, with 9 bases between. The CDR3 is 14 residues long. As DNA, the CDR3 is TGTGCCAGCTCACCAACGGGTGGGACCGGGGAGCTGTTTTTT. Translating it yields CASSPTGGTGELFF.

The rearrangement joins TRBV7-3 to TRBJ2-6, with TRBD1 identical over 7 bases. Germline V gene sequence: CDR1 SGHTA, CDR2 FQGTGA. J gave up 0 bases and V 4 bases, and 3 bases lay outside the gene matches. The CDR3 runs to 16 residues. DNA of the CDR3: TGTGCCAGCAGCTCTTCAGGGGGCTCTGGGGCCAACGTCCTGACTTTC. Its protein is CASSSSGGSGANVLTF.

This chain connects TRBV6-6 to TRBJ2-5; D is possibly TRBD2 (6 bases). V lost 0 bases and J 5 bases, leaving 13 bases between the germline ends. The CDR3 has 15 residues. Germline CDR1 reads MNHNY; CDR2 reads SVGAGI (reference sequence). The CDR3 reads CASSYSSGYRETQYF. DNA of the CDR3: TGTGCCAGCAGTTACTCGAGCGGGTATAGGGAGACCCAGTACTTC.

This rearrangement joins TRBV6-2 or TRBV6-3 to TRBJ2-1; D is undetermined. V lost 2 bases, J lost 0 bases, and 23 bases lay in between. Germline V lookup: CDR1 MNHEY, CDR2 SVGEGT. The CDR3 length is 20 residues. Written as DNA, the CDR3 is TGTGCCAGCAGTTACCCCTCCCGAGCGCTGGCCTCAAGCTCCTACAATGAGCAGTTCTTC. It encodes CASSYPSRALASSSYNEQFF.

The V gene is TRBV11-2, the J gene TRBJ2-3, with D perhaps given as TRBD1 or TRBD2 (5 bases each). This CDR3 comprises 13 residues. Trimming stripped 2 bases from V and 5 bases from J, with 8 bases between. The V gene's germline CDR1 is SGHAT and CDR2 FQNNGV. This CDR3 is CASSLRGEDTQYF. The CDR3 DNA reads TGTGCCAGCAGCTTAAGGGGAGAAGATACGCAGTATTTT.

The V call is TRBV29-1, the J call TRBJ2-7; D is ambiguous. Trimming took 4 bases from V and 2 from J, leaving 9 bases between them. CDR3 length: 12 residues. Germline loops: CDR1 SQVTM, CDR2 ANQGSEA. DNA of the CDR3: TGCAGCGTTGTCGAGCGAGCCTACGAGCAGTACTTC. It translates to CSVVERAYEQYF.

Relative to its sample, this clone is medium-sized. V is TRBV11-2 and J is TRBJ1-4; D unresolved. CDR1 SGHAT and CDR2 FQNNGV come from the germline V gene. This CDR3 has 13 residues. The V and J ends lost 4 bases and 4 bases respectively, with 7 bases between them. This chain's CDR3 is CASSSYGNEKLFF. The CDR3 DNA reads as TGTGCCAGCAGCTCATATGGTAATGAAAAACTGTTTTTT.

This clone was observed a single time. The V and J genes are TRBV28 and TRBJ1-5, with a possible D match to TRBD1 (5 bases). This CDR3 region has 13 residues. Germline-derived CDR1 and CDR2 are MDHEN and SYDVKM. The germline V and J ends were trimmed by 6 bases and 11 bases, with 17 bases remaining between them. This chain's CDR3 is CASSTTGPRTQHF. CDR3 sequence (DNA): TGTGCCAGCAGCACCACGGGGCCCAGGACCCAGCATTTT.

The rearrangement links TRBV4-3 to TRBJ1-1; no clear D gene. This CDR3 contains 15 residues. V was cut by 4 bases and J by 5 bases, with 17 bases left in between. The V gene's germline CDR1 is LGHNA and CDR2 YSLEER. The CDR3 DNA sequence: TGCGCCAGCAGCCCGTCCAGGCTCCTCGGGACTGAAGCTTTCTTT. It encodes CASSPSRLLGTEAFF.

The sample holds a few counts of this clone. CDR3 sequence: CASSVGWGEQFF. CDR3 sequence (DNA): TGTGCCAGCAGCGTAGGCTGGGGTGAGCAGTTCTTC. This chain links TRBV9 with TRBJ2-1; no clear D. Trimming removed 0 bases from V and 9 bases from J, with 7 bases in between. There are 12 residues in the CDR3. Germline CDR1 reads SGDLS; CDR2 reads YYNGEE.

The rearrangement joins TRBV20-1 to TRBJ1-6, with a possible D match to TRBD1 (5 bases). CDR1 and CDR2 (germline): DFQATT, SNEGSKA (reference sequence). The germline V and J ends were trimmed by 3 bases and 7 bases, with 16 bases remaining between them. The CDR3 spans 15 residues. In DNA, the CDR3 is TGCAGTGCTAGTTCAATCCGGGACCACAATTCACCCCTCCACTTT. Protein product: CSASSIRDHNSPLHF.

The chain carries TRBV12-3 or TRBV12-4 and TRBJ2-2, with D unclear. V gave up 2 bases and J gave up 6 bases, with 7 bases separating them. The length of the CDR3 is 13 residues. This chain's CDR3 is CASSLRGSGELFF. In DNA form, the CDR3 reads TGTGCCAGCAGTTTACGAGGCTCCGGGGAGCTGTTTTTT.

J is TRBJ1-2 and V is TRBV9; no clear D gene. The CDR3 extends over 12 amino acids. Germline loops: CDR1 SGDLS, CDR2 YYNGEE. V dropped 2 bases and J dropped 7 bases, with 9 bases sitting between them. CDR3 nucleotide sequence: TGTGCCAGCAGCGTTGAGGGTTCTGGCTACACCTTC. Protein product: CASSVEGSGYTF.

The rearrangement joins TRBV4-2 to TRBJ1-1; TRBD1 matches 7 bases. CDR1 is LGHNA and CDR2 is YNFKEQ in the germline V gene. The J segment lost 2 bases and the V segment lost 2 bases, leaving 8 bases of the junction unmatched. The CDR3 spans 16 residues. CDR3 loop: CASSQRDRVRNTEAFF. The CDR3 DNA reads as TGTGCCAGCAGCCAACGAGACAGGGTACGAAACACTGAAGCTTTCTTT.

V gene TRBV6-5 combines with J gene TRBJ2-7, with 9 positions matching TRBD1. J was trimmed by 4 bases and V by 6 bases; bases with no gene match: 1. The CDR3 has 12 amino acids. Germline values: CDR1 MNHEY, CDR2 SVGAGI. The CDR3 reads CASSGQGYEQYF. The CDR3 DNA sequence: TGTGCCAGCAGCGGACAGGGGTACGAGCAGTACTTC.

The chain employs TRBV6-2 or TRBV6-3 and TRBJ1-1, with D possibly being TRBD1 (5 bases). V lost 2 bases, J lost 1 base, and 8 bases lay in between. Germline V CDR1 and CDR2: MNHEY, SVGEGT. The CDR3 contains 14 residues. Here the CDR3 DNA reads TGTGCCAGCAGTTACCACACAGGGAACACTGAAGCTTTCTTT. It specifies CASSYHTGNTEAFF.

This clone was counted once. J is TRBJ1-2 and V is TRBV11-2; D possibly corresponds to TRBD1 (5 bases). The germline CDR1 and CDR2 sequences are SGHAT and FQNNGV. V was pared by 3 bases and J by 4 bases, with 9 bases between. This CDR3 region has 13 residues. CDR3 protein: CASSLDMPYGYTF. The DNA for the CDR3 is TGTGCCAGCAGCTTGGACATGCCCTATGGCTACACCTTC.

The CDR3 region has the DNA TGTGCCAGTTCCGGGACTTTATCCACTGAGCAGTTCTTC. It codes for CASSGTLSTEQFF. The chain recombines TRBV19 with TRBJ2-1; a weak D match, TRBD2 (6 bases). The CDR3 length is 13 residues. The ends were cut back, 8 bases at V and 9 bases at J, with 17 bases in the middle. CDR1 and CDR2 from the germline V gene are LNHDA and SQIVND (reference sequence).

The chain couples TRBV19 to TRBJ1-6; TRBD1 aligns across 8 bases. From germline, CDR1 is LNHDA and CDR2 SQIVND (reference sequence). J gave up 8 bases and V 6 bases, and 12 bases lay outside the gene matches. There are 16 residues in the CDR3. This CDR3 is CASRRTGTIADSPLHF. The CDR3 nucleotides read TGTGCCAGTAGGAGGACAGGGACAATAGCGGATTCACCCCTCCACTTT.

V usage is TRBV5-4 and J usage is TRBJ2-1, with D perhaps TRBD2 (5 bases). Per germline, CDR1 SGHNT and CDR2 YYREEE (reference sequence). The V end lost 2 bases, the J end lost 6 bases, and 6 bases lay between the germline ends. The CDR3 contains 12 residues. The CDR3 here is CASSLLGNEQFF. In DNA, the CDR3 is TGTGCCAGCAGCTTACTAGGCAATGAGCAGTTCTTC.

This chain joins TRBV11-2 and TRBJ2-4; no firm D call. Trimming took 1 base from V and 5 from J, leaving 6 bases between them. This CDR3 is built from 13 residues. From germline, CDR1 is SGHAT and CDR2 FQNNGV. The CDR3 protein is CASSLGQENIQYF. CDR3 DNA sequence: TGTGCCAGCAGCTTAGGCCAGGAAAACATTCAGTACTTC. The complete variable domain, with remaining parts taken from reference TRBV11-2 and TRBJ2-4, reads EAGVAQSPRYKIIEKRQSVAFWCNPISGHATLYWYQQILGQGPKLLIQFQNNGVVDDSQLPKDRFSAERLKGVDSTLKIQPAKLEDSAVYLCASSLGQENIQYFGAGTRLSVL.

The chain links TRBV3-1 (or the pseudogene TRBV3-2) to TRBJ2-7, with 10 bases identical to TRBD1. V lost 9 bases, J lost 2 bases, and 10 bases stayed unmatched. This CDR3 has 15 amino acids. CDR1 is LGHDT, CDR2 YNNKEL, per germline (reference sequence). This CDR3 is CASGKDRGHTYEQYF. The CDR3 DNA reads TGTGCCAGTGGGAAAGACAGGGGGCATACCTACGAGCAGTACTTC.

This clone showed up just once. The chain carries TRBV28 and TRBJ2-7; D remains ambiguous. Germline CDR1 MDHEN, CDR2 SYDVKM. V was shortened by 3 bases and J by 6 bases, with 15 bases between the two germline ends. The CDR3 extends over 14 amino acids. The chain's CDR3 is CASSFSPTPLEQYF. The CDR3 DNA follows: TGTGCCAGCAGTTTCTCACCTACGCCCCTCGAGCAGTACTTC.